This TCR beta chain was retrieved from a study of yellow fever vaccine responses in identical twins. With regard to this clonotype: Antigen specificity is unknown.

Trimming pared 9 bases from V and 0 bases from J, leaving 12 bases between. CDR3 length equals 13 residues. Looked up from germline, CDR1 is LNHDA and CDR2 is SQIVND (reference sequence). Overall study results and limits: Twins reportedly had a vaccine T cell response that seemed partly convergent, partly personalized.

TCRdb itself ran the RT-PCR reads through MiXCR, one entry per CDR3 protein. The table lists 3,500 to 4,500 distinct CDR3 sequences, 85% of them singletons. This chain uses TRBV19 with TRBJ2-7; D ambiguous. The input for sequencing was T cells from blood (PBMCs), unsorted or a sorted subset (not recorded which), taken before or after yellow fever vaccination (not recorded which). This receptor was obtained from a woman aged 18-30 years who received the yellow fever vaccine. The CDR3 region has the DNA TGTGCCAGCGATAGAAGGAGCTCCTACGAGCAGTACTTC. Its protein is CASDRRSSYEQYF.